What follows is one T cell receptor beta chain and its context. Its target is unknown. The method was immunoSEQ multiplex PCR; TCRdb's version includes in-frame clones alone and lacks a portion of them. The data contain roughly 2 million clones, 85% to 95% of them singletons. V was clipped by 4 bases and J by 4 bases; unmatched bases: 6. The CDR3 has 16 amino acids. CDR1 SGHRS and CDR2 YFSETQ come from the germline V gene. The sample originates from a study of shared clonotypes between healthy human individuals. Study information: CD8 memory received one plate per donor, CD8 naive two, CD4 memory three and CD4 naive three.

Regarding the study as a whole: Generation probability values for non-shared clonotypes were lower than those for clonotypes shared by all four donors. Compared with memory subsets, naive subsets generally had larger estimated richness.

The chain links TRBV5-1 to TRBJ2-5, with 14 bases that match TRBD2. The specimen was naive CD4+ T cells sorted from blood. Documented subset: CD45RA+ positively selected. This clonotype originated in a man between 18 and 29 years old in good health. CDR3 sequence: CASSAGGTSGRETQYF. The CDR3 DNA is TGCGCCAGCAGCGCCGGAGGGACTAGCGGGAGAGAGACCCAGTACTTC. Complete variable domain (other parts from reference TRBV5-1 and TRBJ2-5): KAGVTQTPRYLIKTRGQQVTLSCSPISGHRSVSWYQQTPGQGLQFLFEYFSETQRNKGNFPGRFSGRQFSNSRSEMNVSTLELGDSALYLCASSAGGTSGRETQYFGPGTRLLVL.